These 27 T cell receptor beta chains were all obtained from the same sample, sequenced in a study of blood T cell repertoires in COVID-19. Measured with immunoSEQ multiplex PCR; TCRdb has only the in-frame clones, and not every one. This table has tens of thousands of clones, around 80% appearing once. Sequencing was carried out using peripheral blood. All receptors come from a woman aged 55-69 years with acute or convalescent COVID-19.

This chain links TRBV14 with TRBJ1-6; 10 positions agree with TRBD1. The CDR3 has 16 amino acids. Trimming cost V 4 bases and J 9 bases; bases outside gene matches: 9. CDR1 is SGHDN and CDR2 is FVKESK in the germline V gene. DNA of the CDR3: TGTGCCAGCAGCCGGTTGGGACAGGGGAATCGTTCACCCCTCCACTTT. It is translated as CASSRLGQGNRSPLHF. The whole variable domain, remainder taken from reference TRBV14 and TRBJ1-6, is EAGVTQFPSHSVIEKGQTVTLRCDPISGHDNLYWYRRVMGKEIKFLLHFVKESKQDESGMPNNRFLAERTGGTYSTLKVQPAELEDSGVYFCASSRLGQGNRSPLHFGNGTRLTVT.

V and J are TRBV10-3 and TRBJ1-2, with 8 bases matching TRBD1. The CDR3 totals 12 residues. Germline lookup yields CDR1 ENHRY and CDR2 SYGVKD. V was pared by 7 bases and J by 7 bases, with 5 bases of the junction left unmatched. CDR3 sequence reads: CAINPGGTGYTF. In DNA, the CDR3 is TGTGCCATCAACCCAGGGGGCACTGGCTACACCTTC.

This clone turned up a few times. This sample also contains other DNA sequences that code for the same CDR3. The rearrangement joins TRBV13 to TRBJ1-1; 7 bases agree with TRBD1. CDR1 is PRHDT and CDR2 is FYEKMQ in the germline V gene (reference sequence). The length of the CDR3 is 14 residues. The junction had 3 bases not matched to a gene; V was cut back by 5 bases and J by 0 bases. The CDR3 DNA sequence: TGTGCCAGCAGCCCGACAGGGCTGAACACTGAAGCTTTCTTT. Translated, it gives CASSPTGLNTEAFF.

The V and J genes are TRBV5-1 and TRBJ1-5, with TRBD1 as a possible D gene (6 bases). V was clipped by 5 bases and J by 0 bases, with 15 bases between them. The V gene's germline CDR1 is SGHRS and CDR2 YFSETQ. The CDR3 contains 16 residues. In DNA, the CDR3 is TGCGCCAGCAGTCCTACAGGGCCCTATAGCAATCAGCCCCAGCATTTT. Residues: CASSPTGPYSNQPQHF. Complete variable domain (other parts from reference TRBV5-1 and TRBJ1-5): KAGVTQTPRYLIKTRGQQVTLSCSPISGHRSVSWYQQTPGQGLQFLFEYFSETQRNKGNFPGRFSGRQFSNSRSEMNVSTLELGDSALYLCASSPTGPYSNQPQHFGDGTRLSIL.

Only a few counts were recorded for this clone. The V and J genes are TRBV18 and TRBJ1-6, with 9 bases aligning to TRBD1. V gave up 3 bases and J gave up 6 bases; unmatched junction bases: 3. Germline V CDR1 and CDR2: KGHSH, LQKENI. The length of the CDR3 is 15 residues. The CDR3 sequence: CASSPPDRGNSPLHF. The CDR3 nucleotides read TGTGCCAGCTCACCCCCGGACAGGGGTAATTCACCCCTCCACTTT.

The genes are TRBV5-1 and TRBJ1-1, with D maybe TRBD1 (5 bases). CDR1 SGHRS and CDR2 YFSETQ come from the germline V gene. This CDR3 spans 15 amino acids. Between the trimmed V and J ends, which lost 4 bases and 0 bases, there was a span of 13 bases. CDR3 in amino acids: CASSEQDGLNTEAFF. CDR3 bases: TGCGCCAGCAGCGAACAGGACGGATTGAACACTGAAGCTTTCTTT.

The J gene is TRBJ2-7, the V gene TRBV7-2, with 9 positions matching TRBD1. V was pared by 1 base and J by 0 bases, with 1 base of the junction left unmatched. The CDR3 covers 15 residues. Looked up from germline, CDR1 is SGHTA and CDR2 is FQGNSA. The DNA for the CDR3 is TGTGCCAGCAGCTTAGTACAGGGGGCCTCCTACGAGCAGTACTTC. It is translated as CASSLVQGASYEQYF.

The chain links TRBV3-1 (or the pseudogene TRBV3-2) to TRBJ1-5; 8 bases map to TRBD1. Trimming cost V 4 bases and J 6 bases; bases outside gene matches: 8. This CDR3 region has 15 residues. The V gene's germline CDR1 is LGHDT and CDR2 YNNKEL (reference sequence). The CDR3 sequence: CASSPGGRAFQPQHF. The CDR3 DNA sequence: TGTGCCAGCAGCCCAGGGGGCAGGGCTTTTCAGCCCCAGCATTTT.

V gene TRBV5-4 combines with J gene TRBJ1-2; 7 bases are a match to TRBD1. Germline CDR1 SGHNT, CDR2 YYREEE (reference sequence). The CDR3 extends over 14 amino acids. The trim removed 4 bases at V and 6 bases at J, leaving 9 bases unmatched. CDR3 sequence (DNA): TGTGCCAGCAGCCCGAAGGCAGGGGGAGATGGCTACACCTTC. This gives the protein CASSPKAGGDGYTF.

The chain carries TRBV4-3 and TRBJ2-1; 10 positions agree with TRBD1. CDR3 length equals 17 residues. CDR1 and CDR2 (germline): LGHNA, YSLEER. J gave up 4 bases and V 1 base, and 7 bases lay outside the gene matches. The CDR3 nucleotides read TGCGCCAGCAGCCAAGGCCCCGTGGGACAGGGGTACAATGAGCAGTTCTTC. It specifies CASSQGPVGQGYNEQFF.

The chain employs TRBV27 and TRBJ2-2; a possible D gene is TRBD2 (7 bases). This CDR3 region has 17 residues. Germline assignment: CDR1 MNHEY and CDR2 SMNVEV (reference sequence). The V gene lost 5 bases and the J gene lost 4 bases, with 20 bases spanning the gap. The CDR3 spells CASSQFVGGAVTGELFF. The CDR3 DNA is TGTGCCAGCAGTCAATTCGTGGGGGGGGCGGTCACCGGGGAGCTGTTTTTT.

This clone has only a few counts. This chain's CDR3 is CASSVSPTGHNSPLHF. CDR3 coding DNA: TGTGCCAGCAGCGTATCCCCGACAGGGCATAATTCACCCCTCCACTTT. The V call is TRBV9, the J call TRBJ1-6; TRBD1 aligns across 7 bases. V lost 1 base and J lost 5; bases outside the gene matches: 6. CDR3 size: 16 residues. Germline V lookup: CDR1 SGDLS, CDR2 YYNGEE.

The CDR3 nucleotides are TGCGCCAGCAGCTTGTCTTCCCAGGGACAGGGAAAATACATTCAGTACTTC. It specifies CASSLSSQGQGKYIQYF. The V gene is TRBV5-1, the J gene TRBJ2-4, with 9 bases lining up with TRBD1. The CDR3 totals 17 residues. Germline loops: CDR1 SGHRS, CDR2 YFSETQ. J gave up 8 bases and V 1 base, and 13 bases lay outside the gene matches. Variable domain in full (rest from reference TRBV5-1 and TRBJ2-4): KAGVTQTPRYLIKTRGQQVTLSCSPISGHRSVSWYQQTPGQGLQFLFEYFSETQRNKGNFPGRFSGRQFSNSRSEMNVSTLELGDSALYLCASSLSSQGQGKYIQYFGAGTRLSVL.

This chain connects TRBV6-4 to TRBJ2-7; possibly TRBD2 for D (5 bases). The CDR3 has 15 amino acids. Trimming took off 3 bases at V and 3 bases at J, with 15 bases between the two ends. Germline V gene sequence: CDR1 MRHNA, CDR2 SNTAGT. The CDR3 DNA reads as TGTGCCAGCAGTGAAAGAGGAGTGGCGGGCTACGAGCAGTACTTC. Translating gives CASSERGVAGYEQYF.

This clone has just one count. The rearrangement uses TRBV25-1 and TRBJ1-4; 10 bases are shared with TRBD1. There are 15 residues in the CDR3. J was trimmed by 3 bases and V by 7 bases; bases with no gene match: 5. CDR1 MGHDK and CDR2 SYGVNS come from the germline V gene. This CDR3 is CASTNGQGANEKLFF. CDR3 coding DNA: TGTGCCAGCACTAACGGACAGGGGGCTAATGAAAAACTGTTTTTT.

The CDR3 bases are TGCGCCAGCAGCGCCCTGGGACAGGGCCACACAGATACGCAGTATTTT. It specifies CASSALGQGHTDTQYF. The chain is built from TRBV10-1 and TRBJ2-3; TRBD1 aligns across 9 bases. Trimming at V came to 6 bases and at J to 2 bases, leaving 9 bases not matched to a gene. This CDR3 contains 16 residues. Germline assignment: CDR1 WNHNN and CDR2 SYGVQD (reference sequence).

The chain joins TRBV30 to TRBJ1-1, with D perhaps matching TRBD1 (6 bases). This CDR3 contains 13 residues. In germline, CDR1 is GTSNPN, CDR2 SVGIG (reference sequence). V lost 5 bases, J lost 3 bases, and 13 bases lay in between. CDR3 amino acids: CAWSQGGYTEAFF. Here the CDR3 DNA reads TGTGCCTGGTCCCAAGGGGGTTACACTGAAGCTTTCTTT. The complete variable domain, with remaining parts taken from reference TRBV30 and TRBJ1-1, reads SQTIHQWPATLVQPVGSPLSLECTVEGTSNPNLYWYRQAAGRGLQLLFYSVGIGQISSEVPQNLSASRPQDRQFILSSKKLLLSDSGFYLCAWSQGGYTEAFFGQGTRLTVV.

The V call is TRBV5-1, the J call TRBJ1-1, with 7 bases that match TRBD1. V shed 2 bases, J shed 3 bases, and the junction held 7 bases outside the gene matches. Germline V CDR1 and CDR2: SGHRS, YFSETQ. The CDR3 contains 15 residues. CDR3 loop: CASSLTGVKDTEAFF. The CDR3 nucleotides read TGCGCCAGCAGCTTAACAGGGGTAAAGGACACTGAAGCTTTCTTT. The whole variable domain, remainder taken from reference TRBV5-1 and TRBJ1-1, is KAGVTQTPRYLIKTRGQQVTLSCSPISGHRSVSWYQQTPGQGLQFLFEYFSETQRNKGNFPGRFSGRQFSNSRSEMNVSTLELGDSALYLCASSLTGVKDTEAFFGQGTRLTVV.

The genes are TRBV5-1 and TRBJ2-3; TRBD1 might be the D (5 bases). Germline values: CDR1 SGHRS, CDR2 YFSETQ. V dropped 2 bases and J dropped 0 bases, with 10 bases sitting between them. CDR3 size: 15 residues. The CDR3 region has the DNA TGCGCCAGCAGCTTTATAGGGGAAAGCACAGATACGCAGTATTTT. Protein sequence: CASSFIGESTDTQYF.

V and J are TRBV7-2 and TRBJ2-1; 7 bases line up with TRBD1. With 5 bases clipped from V and 12 bases from J, the junction kept 16 bases outside the gene matches. The CDR3 has 15 residues. The germline gives CDR1 SGHTA, CDR2 FQGNSA. The CDR3 DNA is TGTGCCAGCAGCGCCGAAGGCAGGGGGATGTTTGGGCAGTTCTTC. It specifies CASSAEGRGMFGQFF.

This chain links TRBV20-1 with TRBJ2-1; 7 bases fit TRBD2. Germline trimming cut 8 bases from V and 2 bases from J; bases unmatched to any gene: 0. The germline CDR1 and CDR2 sequences are DFQATT and SNEGSKA (reference sequence). The CDR3 is 11 residues long. CDR3 bases: TGCAGTCTAGCGGCCTACAATGAGCAGTTCTTC. The encoded protein is CSLAAYNEQFF.

This rearrangement joins TRBV7-2 to TRBJ1-2, with 10 positions matching TRBD1. CDR1 SGHTA and CDR2 FQGNSA come from the germline V gene. V was pared by 5 bases and J by 6 bases, with 3 bases of the junction left unmatched. The CDR3 contains 13 residues. The CDR3 here is CASSPDRGDGYTF. For the CDR3, the DNA is TGTGCCAGCAGCCCGGACAGGGGGGATGGCTACACCTTC. The full variable domain, rest sourced from reference TRBV7-2 and TRBJ1-2, is GAGVSQSPSNKVTEKGKDVELRCDPISGHTALYWYRQSLGQGLEFLIYFQGNSAPDKSGLPSDRFSAERTGGSVSTLTIQRTQQEDSAVYLCASSPDRGDGYTFGSGTRLTVV.

The chain recombines TRBV7-8 with TRBJ1-2; D is perhaps TRBD1 (5 bases). Germline-derived CDR1 and CDR2 are SGHVS and FQNEAQ. This CDR3 is built from 13 residues. V dropped 5 bases and J dropped 8 bases, with 15 bases sitting between them. This chain's CDR3 is CASSPRGGVGYTF. The CDR3 DNA reads as TGTGCCAGCAGCCCCCGGGGGGGGGTGGGCTACACCTTC.

The chain employs TRBV6-6 and TRBJ1-2; 11 bases are a match to TRBD1. The germline gives CDR1 MNHNY, CDR2 SVGAGI (reference sequence). This CDR3 has 14 residues. The V segment lost 2 bases and the J segment 9 bases; nucleotides outside the gene matches: 5. The CDR3 sequence: CASSYRGQGASYTF. The CDR3 bases are TGTGCCAGCAGTTACCGAGGACAGGGGGCAAGCTACACCTTC.

The CDR3 loop reads CASSPSWGDEQYF. The DNA for the CDR3 is TGTGCCAGCAGCCCCAGTTGGGGAGACGAGCAGTATTTT. The chain recombines TRBV9 with TRBJ2-3; the D gene is possibly TRBD2 (5 bases). Trimming cost V 4 bases and J 11 bases, with 17 bases left between them. Germline assignment: CDR1 SGDLS and CDR2 YYNGEE. The CDR3 covers 13 residues.

This sequence joins TRBV7-2 and TRBJ2-1, with 11 bases lining up with TRBD2. J was trimmed by 0 bases and V by 5 bases; bases with no gene match: 6. Looked up from germline, CDR1 is SGHTA and CDR2 is FQGNSA. The CDR3 covers 17 residues. CDR3 DNA: TGTGCCAGCAGCCTTAATAGCGGGAGGGCCTCCTACAATGAGCAGTTCTTC. Protein sequence: CASSLNSGRASYNEQFF. Combining the CDR3 with reference TRBV7-2 and TRBJ2-1 gives the whole variable domain GAGVSQSPSNKVTEKGKDVELRCDPISGHTALYWYRQSLGQGLEFLIYFQGNSAPDKSGLPSDRFSAERTGGSVSTLTIQRTQQEDSAVYLCASSLNSGRASYNEQFFGPGTRLTVL.

This sequence joins TRBV24-1 and TRBJ1-2; no definite D call. This CDR3 spans 12 amino acids. The germline V and J ends were trimmed by 0 bases and 8 bases, with 6 bases remaining between them. CDR1 and CDR2 (germline): KGHDR, SFDVKD. The CDR3 DNA reads TGTGCCACCAGTGATTTGGACGGGGGCTACACCTTC. Protein sequence: CATSDLDGGYTF.